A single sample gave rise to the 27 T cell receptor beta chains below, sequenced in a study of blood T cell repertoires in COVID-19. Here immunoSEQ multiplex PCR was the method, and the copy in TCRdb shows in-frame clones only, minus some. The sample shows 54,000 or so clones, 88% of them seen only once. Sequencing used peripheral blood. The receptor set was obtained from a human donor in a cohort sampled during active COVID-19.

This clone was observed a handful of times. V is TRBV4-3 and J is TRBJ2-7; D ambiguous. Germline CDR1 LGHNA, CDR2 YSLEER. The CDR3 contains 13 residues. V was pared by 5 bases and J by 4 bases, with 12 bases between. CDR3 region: CASSIDLEYEQYF. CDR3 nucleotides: TGCGCCAGCAGCATAGATTTAGAGTACGAGCAGTACTTC.

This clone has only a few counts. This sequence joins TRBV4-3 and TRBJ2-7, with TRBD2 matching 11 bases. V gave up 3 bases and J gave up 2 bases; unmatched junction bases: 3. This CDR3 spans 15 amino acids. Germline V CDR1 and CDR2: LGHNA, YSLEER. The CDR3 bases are TGCGCCAGCAGCCAGAGACTAGCGGGGCCCTACGAGCAGTACTTC. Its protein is CASSQRLAGPYEQYF.

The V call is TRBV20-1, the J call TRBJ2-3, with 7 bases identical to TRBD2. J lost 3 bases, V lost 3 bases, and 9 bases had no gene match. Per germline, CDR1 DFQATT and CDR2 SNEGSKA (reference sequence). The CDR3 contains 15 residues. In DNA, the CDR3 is TGCAGTGCTAGTGCGGGCGGGAGTGGTACAGATACGCAGTATTTT. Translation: CSASAGGSGTDTQYF.

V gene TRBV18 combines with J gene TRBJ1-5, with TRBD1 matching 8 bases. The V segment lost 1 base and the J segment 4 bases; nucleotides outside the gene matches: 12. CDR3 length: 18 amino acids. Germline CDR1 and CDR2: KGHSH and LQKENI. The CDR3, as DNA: TGTGCCAGCTCACCACGACTTGGACCGGGACAGGTGAATCAGCCCCAGCATTTT. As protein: CASSPRLGPGQVNQPQHF.

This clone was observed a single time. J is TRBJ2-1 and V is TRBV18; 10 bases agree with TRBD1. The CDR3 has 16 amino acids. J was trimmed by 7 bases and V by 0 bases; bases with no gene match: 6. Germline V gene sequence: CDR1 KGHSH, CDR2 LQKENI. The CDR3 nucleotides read TGTGCCAGCTCACCACCCGAGACAGGGGGCCGTAATGAGCAGTTCTTC. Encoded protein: CASSPPETGGRNEQFF.

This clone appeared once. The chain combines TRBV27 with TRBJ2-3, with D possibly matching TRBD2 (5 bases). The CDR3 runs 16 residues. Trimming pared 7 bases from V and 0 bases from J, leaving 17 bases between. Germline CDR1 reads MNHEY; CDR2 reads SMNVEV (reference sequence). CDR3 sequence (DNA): TGTGCCAGCAACTCCGGACTTCGTGGCAGCACAGATACGCAGTATTTT. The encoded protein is CASNSGLRGSTDTQYF.

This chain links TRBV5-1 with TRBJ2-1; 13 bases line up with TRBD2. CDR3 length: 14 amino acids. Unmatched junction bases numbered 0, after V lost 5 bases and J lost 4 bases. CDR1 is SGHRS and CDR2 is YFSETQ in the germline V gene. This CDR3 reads CASRGLAGYNEQFF. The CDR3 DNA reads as TGCGCCAGCAGGGGACTAGCGGGATACAATGAGCAGTTCTTC. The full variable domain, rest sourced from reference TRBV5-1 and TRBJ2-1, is KAGVTQTPRYLIKTRGQQVTLSCSPISGHRSVSWYQQTPGQGLQFLFEYFSETQRNKGNFPGRFSGRQFSNSRSEMNVSTLELGDSALYLCASRGLAGYNEQFFGPGTRLTVL.

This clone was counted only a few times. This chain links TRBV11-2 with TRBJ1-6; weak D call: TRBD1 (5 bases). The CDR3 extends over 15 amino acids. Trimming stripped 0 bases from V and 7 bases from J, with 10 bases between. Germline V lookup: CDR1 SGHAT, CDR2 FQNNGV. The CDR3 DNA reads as TGTGCCAGCAGCTTAGAAGGGGTAGGGAATTCACCCCTCCACTTT. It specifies CASSLEGVGNSPLHF.

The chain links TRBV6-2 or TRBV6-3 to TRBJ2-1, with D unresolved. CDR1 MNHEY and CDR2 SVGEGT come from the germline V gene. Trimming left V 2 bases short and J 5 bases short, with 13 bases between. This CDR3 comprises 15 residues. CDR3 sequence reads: CASSYEKVRDNEQFF. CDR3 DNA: TGTGCCAGCAGTTACGAAAAGGTACGGGACAATGAGCAGTTCTTC.

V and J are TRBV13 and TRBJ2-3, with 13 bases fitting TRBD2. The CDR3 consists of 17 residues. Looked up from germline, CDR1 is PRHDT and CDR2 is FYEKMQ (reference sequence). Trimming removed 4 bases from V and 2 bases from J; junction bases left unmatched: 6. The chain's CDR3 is CASSSRTSGGTTDTQYF. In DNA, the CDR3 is TGTGCCAGCAGCTCCCGGACTAGCGGGGGCACCACAGATACGCAGTATTTT.

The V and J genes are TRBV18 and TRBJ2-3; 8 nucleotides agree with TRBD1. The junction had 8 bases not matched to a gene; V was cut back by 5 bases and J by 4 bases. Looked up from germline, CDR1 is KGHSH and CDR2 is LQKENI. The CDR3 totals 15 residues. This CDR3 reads CASSFGQGSPDTQYF. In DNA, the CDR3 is TGTGCCAGCTCATTCGGACAGGGTAGCCCAGATACGCAGTATTTT.

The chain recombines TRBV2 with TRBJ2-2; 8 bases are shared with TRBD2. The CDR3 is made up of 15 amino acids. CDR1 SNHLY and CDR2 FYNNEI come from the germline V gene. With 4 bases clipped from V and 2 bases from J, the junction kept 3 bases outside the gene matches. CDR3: CASSVGGANTGELFF. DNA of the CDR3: TGTGCCAGCAGTGTCGGGGGGGCTAACACCGGGGAGCTGTTTTTT.

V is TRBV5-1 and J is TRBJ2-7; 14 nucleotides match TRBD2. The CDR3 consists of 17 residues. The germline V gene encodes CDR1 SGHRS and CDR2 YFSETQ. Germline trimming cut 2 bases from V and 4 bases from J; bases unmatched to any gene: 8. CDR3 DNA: TGCGCCAGCAGCTTCGGGACTAGCGGGAGTACAAAGTACGAGCAGTACTTC. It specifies CASSFGTSGSTKYEQYF.

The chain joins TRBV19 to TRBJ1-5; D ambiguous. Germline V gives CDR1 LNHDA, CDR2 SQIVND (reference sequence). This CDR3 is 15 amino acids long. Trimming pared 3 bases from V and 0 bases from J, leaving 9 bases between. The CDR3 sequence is CASSIGEHSNQPQHF. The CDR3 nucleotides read TGTGCCAGTAGTATTGGAGAACATAGCAATCAGCCCCAGCATTTT.

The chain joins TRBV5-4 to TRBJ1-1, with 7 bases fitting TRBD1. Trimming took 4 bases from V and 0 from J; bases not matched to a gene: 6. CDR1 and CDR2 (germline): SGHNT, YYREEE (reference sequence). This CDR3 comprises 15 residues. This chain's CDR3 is CASSGQQGMNTEAFF. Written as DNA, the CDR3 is TGTGCCAGCAGCGGACAACAGGGGATGAACACTGAAGCTTTCTTT.

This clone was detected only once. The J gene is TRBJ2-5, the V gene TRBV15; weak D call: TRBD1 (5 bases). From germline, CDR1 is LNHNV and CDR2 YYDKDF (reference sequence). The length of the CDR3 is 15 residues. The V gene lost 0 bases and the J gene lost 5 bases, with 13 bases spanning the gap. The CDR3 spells CATSRDLGVQETQYF. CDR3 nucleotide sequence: TGTGCCACCAGCAGAGATCTAGGGGTGCAGGAGACCCAGTACTTC.

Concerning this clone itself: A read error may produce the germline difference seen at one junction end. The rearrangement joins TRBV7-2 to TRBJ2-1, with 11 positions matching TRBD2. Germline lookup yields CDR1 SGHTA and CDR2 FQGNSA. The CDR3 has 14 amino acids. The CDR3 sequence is CASNLAGGYNEQFF. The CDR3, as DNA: TGTGCCAGCAACTTAGCGGGGGGGTACAATGAGCAGTTCTTC.

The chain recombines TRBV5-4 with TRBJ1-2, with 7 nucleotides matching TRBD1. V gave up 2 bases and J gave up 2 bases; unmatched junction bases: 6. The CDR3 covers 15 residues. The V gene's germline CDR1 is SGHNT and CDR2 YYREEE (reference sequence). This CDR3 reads CASSFAGTANYGYTF. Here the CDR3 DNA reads TGTGCCAGCAGCTTTGCCGGGACAGCAAACTATGGCTACACCTTC.

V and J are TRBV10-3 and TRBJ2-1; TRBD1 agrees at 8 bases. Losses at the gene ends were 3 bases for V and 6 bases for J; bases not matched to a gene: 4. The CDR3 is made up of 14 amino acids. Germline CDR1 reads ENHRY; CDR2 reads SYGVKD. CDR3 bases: TGTGCCATCAGTGACGGGACAGGTCTCAATGAGCAGTTCTTC. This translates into CAISDGTGLNEQFF.

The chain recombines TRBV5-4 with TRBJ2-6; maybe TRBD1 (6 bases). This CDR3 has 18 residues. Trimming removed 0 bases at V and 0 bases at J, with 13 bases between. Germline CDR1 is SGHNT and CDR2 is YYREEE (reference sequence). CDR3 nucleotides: TGTGCCAGCAGCTTGGATGACAGGTGGAGCTCTGGGGCCAACGTCCTGACTTTC. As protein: CASSLDDRWSSGANVLTF.

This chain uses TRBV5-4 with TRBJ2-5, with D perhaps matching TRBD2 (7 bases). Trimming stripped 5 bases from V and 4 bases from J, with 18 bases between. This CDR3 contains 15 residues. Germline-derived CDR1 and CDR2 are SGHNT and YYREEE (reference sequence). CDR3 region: CASRSGVRGGETQYF. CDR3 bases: TGTGCCAGCAGGTCAGGGGTGAGGGGGGGAGAGACCCAGTACTTC.

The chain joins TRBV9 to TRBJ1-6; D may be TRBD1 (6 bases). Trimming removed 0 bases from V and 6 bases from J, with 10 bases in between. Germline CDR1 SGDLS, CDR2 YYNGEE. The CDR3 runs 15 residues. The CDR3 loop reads CASSVEGTPNSPLHF. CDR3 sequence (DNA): TGTGCCAGCAGCGTAGAAGGGACACCTAATTCACCCCTCCACTTT.

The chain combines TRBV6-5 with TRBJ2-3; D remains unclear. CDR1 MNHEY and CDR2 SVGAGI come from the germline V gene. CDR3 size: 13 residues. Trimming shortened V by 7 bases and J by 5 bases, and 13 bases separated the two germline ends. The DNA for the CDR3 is TGTGCCAGCACCAACCTAGAGGTAGATACGCAGTATTTT. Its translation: CASTNLEVDTQYF.

The CDR3 spells CASSEVSSQETQYF. The CDR3 region has the DNA TGTGCCAGCAGTGAGGTTAGCAGCCAAGAGACCCAGTACTTC. This rearrangement joins TRBV2 to TRBJ2-5; unclear D gene. Between the trimmed V and J ends, which lost 3 bases and 1 base, there was a span of 9 bases. Germline V gives CDR1 SNHLY, CDR2 FYNNEI. This CDR3 is built from 14 residues.

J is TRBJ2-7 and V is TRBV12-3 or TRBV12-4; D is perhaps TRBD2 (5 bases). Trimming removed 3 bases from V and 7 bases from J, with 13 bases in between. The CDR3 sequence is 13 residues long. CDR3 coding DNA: TGTGCCAGCAGTTTTCGGTCTGGAGGAGAGCAGTACTTC. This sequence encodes CASSFRSGGEQYF.

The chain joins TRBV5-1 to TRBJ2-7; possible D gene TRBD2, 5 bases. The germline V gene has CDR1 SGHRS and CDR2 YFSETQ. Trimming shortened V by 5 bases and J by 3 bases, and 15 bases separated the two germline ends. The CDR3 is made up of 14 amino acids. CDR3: CASSPTNRDYEQYF. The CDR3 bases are TGCGCCAGCAGTCCCACTAACCGGGACTACGAGCAGTACTTC.

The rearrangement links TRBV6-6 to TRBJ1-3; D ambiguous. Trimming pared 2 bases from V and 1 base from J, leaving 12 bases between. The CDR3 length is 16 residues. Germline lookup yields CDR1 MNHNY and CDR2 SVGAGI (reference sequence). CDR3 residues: CASSYAVVGSGNTIYF. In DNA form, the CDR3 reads TGTGCCAGCAGTTACGCGGTCGTCGGATCTGGAAACACCATATATTTT.